There are a few counts of the clone carrying this TCR beta chain. The antigen is undetermined. TCRdb reprocessed the reads with MiXCR, giving one entry per CDR3 protein. Of 400,000 to 600,000 distinct CDR3 sequences in the sample, about 42% were seen once. This record belongs to a study of T cell repertoires in cytomegalovirus infection. Germline loops: CDR1 SNHLY, CDR2 FYNNEI. The ends were cut back, 5 bases at V and 0 bases at J, with 11 bases in the middle. This CDR3 is 15 amino acids long. Findings and limits, study-wide: Individuals carrying CMV plus the relevant HLA were identified by cumulative frequency of public TCR beta families. There were HLA-C-restricted CMV-specific TCR beta clonotypes dominating the ex vivo response.

The chain uses TRBV2 and TRBJ2-1, with unresolved D. The sample was cultured PBMCs, taken from culture after CMV antigen stimulation. This receptor was obtained from a human donor in good health (CMV status not recorded). Some clones in this sample may be carry-over from other donors' samples. The CDR3 reads CASSLLAPSYNEQFF. The CDR3 DNA reads TGTGCCAGCAGTCTGCTGGCCCCCTCCTACAATGAGCAGTTCTTC.